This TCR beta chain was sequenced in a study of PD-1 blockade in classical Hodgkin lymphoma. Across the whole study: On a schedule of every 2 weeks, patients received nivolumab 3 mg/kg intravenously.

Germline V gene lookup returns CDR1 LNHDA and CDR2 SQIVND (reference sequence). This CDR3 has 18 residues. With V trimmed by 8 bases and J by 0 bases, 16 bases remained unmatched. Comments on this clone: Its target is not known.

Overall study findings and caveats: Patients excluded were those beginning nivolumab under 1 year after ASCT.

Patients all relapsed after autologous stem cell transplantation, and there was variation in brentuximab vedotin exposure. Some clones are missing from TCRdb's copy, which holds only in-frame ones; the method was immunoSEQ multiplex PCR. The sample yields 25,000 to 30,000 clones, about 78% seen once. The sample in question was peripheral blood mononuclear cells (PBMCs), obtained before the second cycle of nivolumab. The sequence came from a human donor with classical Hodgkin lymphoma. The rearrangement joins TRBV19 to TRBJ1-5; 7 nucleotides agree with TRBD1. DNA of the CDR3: TGTGCCAGTCAGAAAGGGACAGCCGGATCAGATAGCAATCAGCCCCAGCATTTT. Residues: CASQKGTAGSDSNQPQHF.